This T cell receptor (beta chain) was found in a study of blood T cell repertoires in COVID-19. V lost 6 bases, J lost 0 bases, and 9 bases lay in between. This CDR3 region has 13 residues. The V gene's germline CDR1 is LNHDA and CDR2 SQIVND (reference sequence). Repertoires were generated with immunoSEQ multiplex PCR, while TCRdb's copy carries only in-frame clones and drops some. The data hold around 140,000 clones, with approximately 87% observed a single time. The sample taken for sequencing was peripheral blood. The sequence was obtained from a man aged 50 or older who had recovered from COVID-19. The chain links TRBV19 to TRBJ2-7; weak D call: TRBD1 (5 bases). Here the CDR3 reads CASRTESSYEQYF. The CDR3, as DNA: TGTGCCAGTAGGACAGAAAGCTCCTACGAGCAGTACTTC.